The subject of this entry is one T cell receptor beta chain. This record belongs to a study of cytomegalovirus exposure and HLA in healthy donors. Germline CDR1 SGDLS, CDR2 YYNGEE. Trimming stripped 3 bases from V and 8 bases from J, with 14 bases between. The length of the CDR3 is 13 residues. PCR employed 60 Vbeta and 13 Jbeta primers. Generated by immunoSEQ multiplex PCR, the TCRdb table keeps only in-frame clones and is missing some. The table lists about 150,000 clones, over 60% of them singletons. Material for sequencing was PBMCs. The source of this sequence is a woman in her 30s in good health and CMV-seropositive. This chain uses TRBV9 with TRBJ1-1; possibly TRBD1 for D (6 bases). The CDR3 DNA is TGTGCCAGCAGCGCTCCTGTGGGGACAGAAGCTTTCTTT. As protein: CASSAPVGTEAFF.